Listed here is a single T cell receptor (beta chain). The target antigen is unknown. One junction end does not reproduce the germline sequence, and a read error may be involved. The germline gives CDR1 SGHNT, CDR2 YENEEA. The CDR3 has 17 amino acids. From 500 ng of total RNA, TCR beta-specific cDNA was reverse-transcribed using a constant-region primer. Libraries covering TCR beta were generated through three nested multiplex PCR rounds (using a slightly modified ARM-PCR). Running approximately 10 cycles apiece, the first two PCR rounds relied on TRBV1-TRBV30 forward primers together with a C-beta reverse primer. One entry per CDR3 protein, called by TCRdb with MiXCR from the multiplex PCR reads. The table includes 65,000 to 80,000 distinct CDR3 sequences, approximately 70% detected once. The data derive from a study of tumor-infiltrating lymphocytes in primary liver carcinoma. Study overall: Samples produced roughly 3.5 to 7.5 million productive TCRbeta reads, comparable across tissue types. General observations from the study: Significantly greater top-250-clone fractions characterized tumors relative to blood (p = 0.039).

Joint extraction of RNA and DNA used about 17-31 mg of bulk tissue that was unsorted. Tumor regions sampled: superior, inferior, left, right poles, and centre. All tumor samples contained more than 80% viable tumor cells. Sequencing used liver tumor tissue from sampling region 4. Subset denoted: tumor region T4, right-lateral pole. The TCR sequence derives from a man aged 35 to 55 with primary liver carcinoma and hepatitis B virus infection. The chain uses TRBV11-3 and TRBJ2-3, with TRBD2 as a possible D gene (6 bases). The CDR3 sequence is CACSLGVTSGSTDTQYF. The CDR3 region has the DNA TGCGCCTGCAGCTTAGGGGTAACAAGCGGGAGCACAGATACGCAGTATTTT.